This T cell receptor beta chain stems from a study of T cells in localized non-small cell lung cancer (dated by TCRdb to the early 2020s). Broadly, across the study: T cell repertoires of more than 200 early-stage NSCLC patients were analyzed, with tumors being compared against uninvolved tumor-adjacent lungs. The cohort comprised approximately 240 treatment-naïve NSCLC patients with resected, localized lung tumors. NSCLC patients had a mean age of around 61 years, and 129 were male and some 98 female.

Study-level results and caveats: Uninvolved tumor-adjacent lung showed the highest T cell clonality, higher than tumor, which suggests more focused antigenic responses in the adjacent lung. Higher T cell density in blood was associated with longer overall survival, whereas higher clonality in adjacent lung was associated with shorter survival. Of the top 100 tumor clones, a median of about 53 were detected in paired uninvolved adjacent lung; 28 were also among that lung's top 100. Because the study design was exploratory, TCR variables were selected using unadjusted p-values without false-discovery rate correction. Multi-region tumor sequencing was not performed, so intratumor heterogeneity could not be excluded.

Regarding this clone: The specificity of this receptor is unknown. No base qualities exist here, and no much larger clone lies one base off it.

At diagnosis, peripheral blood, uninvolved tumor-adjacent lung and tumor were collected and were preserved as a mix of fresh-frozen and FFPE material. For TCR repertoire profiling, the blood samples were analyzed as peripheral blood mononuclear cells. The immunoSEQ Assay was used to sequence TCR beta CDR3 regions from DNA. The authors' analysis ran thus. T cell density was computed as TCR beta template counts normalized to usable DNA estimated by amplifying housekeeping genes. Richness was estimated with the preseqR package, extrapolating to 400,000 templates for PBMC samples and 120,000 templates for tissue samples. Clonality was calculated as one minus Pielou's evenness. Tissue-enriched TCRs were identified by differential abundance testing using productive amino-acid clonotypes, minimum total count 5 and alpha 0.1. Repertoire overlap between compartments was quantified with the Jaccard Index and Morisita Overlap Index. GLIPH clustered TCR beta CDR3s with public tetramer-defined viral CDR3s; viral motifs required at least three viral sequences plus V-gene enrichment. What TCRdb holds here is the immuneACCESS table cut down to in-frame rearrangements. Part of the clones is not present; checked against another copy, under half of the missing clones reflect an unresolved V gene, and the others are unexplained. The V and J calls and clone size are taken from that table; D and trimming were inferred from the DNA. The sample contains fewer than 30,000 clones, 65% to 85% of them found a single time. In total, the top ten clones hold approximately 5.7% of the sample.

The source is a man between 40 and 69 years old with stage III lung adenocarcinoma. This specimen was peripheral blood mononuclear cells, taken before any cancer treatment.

The CDR3 reads as follows: CASSSVGVTSTDTQYF. The DNA sequence is TGCGCCAGCAGCTCCGTGGGGGTGACTAGCACAGATACGCAGTATTTT. This receptor chain uses TRBV5-1 and TRBJ2-3, with a tentative D call of TRBD1 or TRBD2, each matching 5 bases. Including the terminal cysteine and phenylalanine, the CDR3 comprises 16 residues. The only DNA kept is the CDR3, 48 bases in frame from the first base. The germline V gene specifies SGHRS as CDR1 and YFSETQ as CDR2. V sheds 3 bases and J sheds 0 bases, leaving 14 bases between their ends.